This T cell receptor (beta chain) was retrieved from a study of control samples from healthy donors and cancer patients (dated by TCRdb to 2020 to 2022). A remark on this clone: Its antigen has not been determined. Per-base qualities were not stored, and no clone one base away is much larger.

The library came from the immunoSEQ multiplex PCR assay. TCRdb took this table from immuneACCESS and kept in-frame rearrangements with V and J called. Such tables lack part of the clones; where checked against another copy, unresolved V genes explain under half of the gap, and the rest is unexplained. In this sample the table shows 150,000 to 190,000 clones, over 90% of which occur a single time. The top ten constitute over 2% of the sample. V loses 4 bases at its end and J loses 1 base; junction bases beyond the gene matches: 6. From the cysteine through the phenylalanine, the CDR3 covers 15 amino acids. Only the CDR3 DNA stays, 45 bases, in frame from base 1. CDR1 and CDR2 are drawn from the germline V gene: SGHRS, YFSETQ.

Source material: blood. This TCR was sampled from a man in his forties or fifties in good health. In this chain, TRBV5-1 is recombined with TRBJ2-7, and 9 bases in between align with TRBD2. CDR3 protein: CASSHSGGGSYEQYF. The DNA sequence is as follows: TGCGCCAGCAGCCATAGCGGGGGAGGTTCCTACGAGCAGTACTTC.